The 23 T cell receptor beta chains in this list originate from one sample, sequenced in a study of Ad26.COV2.S vaccination and SARS-CoV-2 variants. Produced via immunoSEQ multiplex PCR; TCRdb's table is partial and in-frame only. The profile shows about 440,000 clones, 90% of them singletons. Treatment of the sample: some 20 received Ad26.COV2.S at low or high dose, single or two shots; 5 received placebo; per-sample allocation not given. It was on day 63 after the first vaccine or placebo injection that samples were taken. The input for sequencing was peripheral blood, taken in a trial of Ad26.COV2.S vaccine versus placebo. These TCRs come from a person aged 18-60 years who received the Ad26.COV2.S COVID-19 vaccine or a placebo.

V is TRBV18 and J is TRBJ1-1; unclear D gene. The CDR3 is made up of 13 amino acids. The V gene's germline CDR1 is KGHSH and CDR2 LQKENI. The V end lost 0 bases, the J end lost 6 bases, and 8 bases lay between the germline ends. The CDR3 coding sequence is TGTGCCAGCTCACCACCATTGGCCCCTGAAGCTTTCTTT. This codes for CASSPPLAPEAFF.

The J gene is TRBJ2-1, the V gene TRBV7-2; the match to TRBD2 covers 8 bases. J was trimmed by 7 bases and V by 3 bases; bases with no gene match: 14. The CDR3 contains 17 residues. Germline CDR1 and CDR2: SGHTA and FQGNSA. The CDR3 reads CASSFDGTSIGGNEQFF. CDR3 coding DNA: TGTGCCAGCAGCTTCGATGGGACTAGTATTGGTGGGAATGAGCAGTTCTTC.

The chain carries TRBV24-1 and TRBJ2-3; D is uncertain. The germline gives CDR1 KGHDR, CDR2 SFDVKD. The CDR3 sequence is 17 residues long. With 1 base removed from V and 3 bases from J, the gap between germline ends came to 16 bases. The CDR3 coding sequence is TGTGCCACCAGTGATTTTAGGACGCGACTCGGAACAGATACGCAGTATTTT. Its protein product is CATSDFRTRLGTDTQYF.

The chain couples TRBV28 to TRBJ2-1, with 7 nucleotides matching TRBD2. The CDR3 has 14 residues. After removal of 6 bases from V and 6 bases from J, the junction contained 8 bases not matched to a gene. Germline CDR1 MDHEN, CDR2 SYDVKM. CDR3 protein: CASRAPSGGNEQFF. CDR3 nucleotides: TGTGCCAGCAGGGCCCCGTCGGGGGGCAATGAGCAGTTCTTC.

The rearrangement uses TRBV4-1 and TRBJ1-5, with a possible D match to TRBD1 (6 bases). The germline V gene has CDR1 MGHRA and CDR2 YSYEKL. The V gene lost 4 bases and the J gene lost 3 bases, with 10 bases spanning the gap. The CDR3 is 14 residues long. The CDR3 sequence is CASSPDRVNQPQHF. CDR3 coding DNA: TGCGCCAGCAGCCCGGACAGAGTCAATCAGCCCCAGCATTTT.

CDR3 region: CASSLTAHSSYEQYF. CDR3 bases: TGTGCCAGCAGCTTGACAGCGCATAGCTCCTACGAGCAGTACTTC. The chain has TRBV7-2 and TRBJ2-7; D perhaps matches TRBD1 (5 bases). The ends were cut back, 3 bases at V and 0 bases at J, with 12 bases in the middle. Germline V CDR1 and CDR2: SGHTA, FQGNSA. The CDR3 totals 15 residues.

The rearrangement joins TRBV6-1 to TRBJ2-5; 7 nucleotides match TRBD2. Germline V gene sequence: CDR1 MNHNS, CDR2 SASEGT. The CDR3 totals 15 residues. The J segment lost 7 bases and the V segment lost 3 bases, leaving 11 bases of the junction unmatched. The CDR3 DNA reads as TGTGCCAGCAGTGATTTCGGTGGTCTAGCGGTGACCCAGTACTTC. This sequence encodes CASSDFGGLAVTQYF.

This chain connects TRBV7-9 to TRBJ1-1; D gene unclear. Trimming removed 1 base from V and 1 base from J, with 13 bases in between. The CDR3 consists of 16 residues. Germline V CDR1 and CDR2: SEHNR, FQNEAQ (reference sequence). The CDR3 DNA is TGTGCCAGCAGCTTAGTCGGCCAGGCCGCGAACACTGAAGCTTTCTTT. Amino acid sequence: CASSLVGQAANTEAFF.

The chain joins TRBV28 to TRBJ2-7; 7 bases map to TRBD1. After removal of 4 bases from V and 4 bases from J, the junction contained 7 bases not matched to a gene. The CDR3 has 14 residues. In germline, CDR1 is MDHEN, CDR2 SYDVKM. Here the CDR3 reads CASSSGTATYEQYF. In DNA, the CDR3 is TGTGCCAGCAGTTCCGGGACAGCAACTTACGAGCAGTACTTC.

The chain couples TRBV15 to TRBJ1-5; a possible D gene is TRBD1 (5 bases). The germline V gene encodes CDR1 LNHNV and CDR2 YYDKDF (reference sequence). This CDR3 is 14 amino acids long. Trimming took off 4 bases at V and 2 bases at J, with 9 bases between the two ends. CDR3 loop: CATSIGVGNQPQHF. In DNA form, the CDR3 reads TGTGCCACCAGCATAGGGGTGGGCAATCAGCCCCAGCATTTT.

The gene calls are TRBV5-4 and TRBJ2-7, with D unresolved. The CDR3 spans 12 residues. V was cut by 3 bases and J by 6 bases, with 10 bases left in between. Germline V gives CDR1 SGHNT, CDR2 YYREEE (reference sequence). This CDR3 is CASSSDWSEQYF. DNA for the CDR3: TGTGCCAGCAGCTCTGACTGGAGCGAGCAGTACTTC. Supplemented by reference TRBV5-4 and TRBJ2-7, the full variable domain reads ETGVTQSPTHLIKTRGQQVTLRCSSQSGHNTVSWYQQALGQGPQFIFQYYREEENGRGNFPPRFSGLQFPNYSSELNVNALELDDSALYLCASSSDWSEQYFGPGTRLTVT.

The CDR3 here is CASSSRDRGETQYF. CDR3 coding DNA: TGTGCCAGCAGCTCCCGGGACAGGGGGGAGACCCAGTACTTC. The rearrangement joins TRBV5-4 to TRBJ2-5, with 11 bases identical to TRBD1. V dropped 3 bases and J dropped 5; count of bases not matched to a gene: 3. Germline V gene data show CDR1 as SGHNT and CDR2 as YYREEE (reference sequence). This CDR3 is built from 14 residues.

The chain couples TRBV4-2 to TRBJ2-1; TRBD2 matches 8 bases. The CDR3 is 16 amino acids. Trimming took 0 bases from V and 2 from J; bases not matched to a gene: 3. The germline V gene has CDR1 LGHNA and CDR2 YNFKEQ. CDR3 bases: TGTGCCAGCAGCCAAGAGAAAGCGGGAGCCTACAATGAGCAGTTCTTC. Its translation: CASSQEKAGAYNEQFF.

The count of this clone is one. The chain employs TRBV5-6 and TRBJ1-1, with 7 bases lining up with TRBD1. Per germline, CDR1 SGHDT and CDR2 YYEEEE. V shed 2 bases and J 8 bases; nucleotides not matched to a gene: 6. The CDR3 covers 13 residues. The CDR3 DNA is TGTGCCAGCAGCTTTGGGGGACAGAGCGAAGCTTTCTTT. Translation gives CASSFGGQSEAFF.

The chain is built from TRBV5-4 and TRBJ1-2, with 8 bases that match TRBD1. Germline V gives CDR1 SGHNT, CDR2 YYREEE (reference sequence). This CDR3 has 14 amino acids. J lost 4 bases, V lost 4 bases, and 6 bases had no gene match. As DNA, the CDR3 is TGTGCCAGCAGCCTAGACAGGGGTAGCTATGGCTACACCTTC. Translating gives CASSLDRGSYGYTF.

The rearrangement links TRBV19 to TRBJ1-2; possibly TRBD1 for D (6 bases). The germline CDR1 and CDR2 sequences are LNHDA and SQIVND (reference sequence). The CDR3 loop spans 14 amino acids. Trimming shortened V by 4 bases and J by 7 bases, and 16 bases separated the two germline ends. CDR3 in amino acids: CASSNQYRDGGYTF. CDR3 bases: TGTGCCAGTAGTAACCAGTACAGGGACGGTGGCTACACCTTC.

The J gene is TRBJ1-2, the V gene TRBV28; D is perhaps TRBD1 (6 bases). CDR1 is MDHEN, CDR2 SYDVKM, per germline. The CDR3 has 14 residues. V dropped 7 bases and J dropped 3 bases, with 15 bases sitting between them. CDR3 bases: TGTGCCAGCAACCCCACGGCAGGGGACTATGGCTACACCTTC. Translated: CASNPTAGDYGYTF.

CDR3 in DNA: TGTGCCAGCAGCCGGGAGTCCTACGAGCAGTACTTC. It encodes CASSRESYEQYF. The rearrangement joins TRBV11-1 to TRBJ2-7; maybe TRBD2 (6 bases). Germline assignment: CDR1 SGHAT and CDR2 FQDESV (reference sequence). Trimming removed 5 bases at V and 1 base at J, with 6 bases between. There are 12 residues in the CDR3.

The chain uses TRBV29-1 and TRBJ1-4, with a possible D match to TRBD1 (5 bases). The length of the CDR3 is 14 residues. Germline loops: CDR1 SQVTM, CDR2 ANQGSEA. Trimming took 4 bases from V and 7 from J, leaving 16 bases between them. The CDR3 reads CSVADGGRREKLFF. In DNA form, the CDR3 reads TGCAGCGTTGCGGATGGGGGAAGACGTGAAAAACTGTTTTTT.

The table lists this clone with a few counts. The V call is TRBV5-1, the J call TRBJ1-2; 8 bases line up with TRBD1. With V trimmed by 4 bases and J by 6 bases, 2 bases remained unmatched. CDR1 and CDR2 (germline): SGHRS, YFSETQ. CDR3 length: 12 residues. For the CDR3, the DNA is TGCGCCAGCAGCACGACAGGGGATGGCTACACCTTC. It translates to CASSTTGDGYTF.

The rearrangement uses TRBV4-1 and TRBJ1-2, with 8 positions matching TRBD1. This CDR3 is 17 amino acids long. Germline V gene lookup returns CDR1 MGHRA and CDR2 YSYEKL. Trimming cost V 4 bases and J 1 base; bases outside gene matches: 11. CDR3 sequence: CASSPHWTGPVNYGYTF. The DNA of the CDR3 is TGCGCCAGCAGCCCACACTGGACAGGGCCAGTTAACTATGGCTACACCTTC.

This chain links TRBV9 with TRBJ1-4, with 8 bases fitting TRBD1. The length of the CDR3 is 15 residues. Germline V gene sequence: CDR1 SGDLS, CDR2 YYNGEE. With 4 bases clipped from V and 6 bases from J, the junction kept 8 bases outside the gene matches. CDR3 nucleotides: TGTGCCAGCAGCTCCGCAGGGGGCGCGGATGAAAAACTGTTTTTT. Amino acids: CASSSAGGADEKLFF.

V and J are TRBV28 and TRBJ2-1; TRBD2 matches at 8 bases. V trimming: 6 bases; J trimming: 3 bases; junction bases outside the gene matches: 7. Germline CDR1 MDHEN, CDR2 SYDVKM. The CDR3 is made up of 15 amino acids. The CDR3 sequence: CASSRPRGGYNEQFF. For the CDR3, the DNA is TGTGCCAGCAGCCGCCCTCGGGGGGGCTACAATGAGCAGTTCTTC. Full variable domain (missing parts from reference TRBV28 and TRBJ2-1): DVKVTQSSRYLVKRTGEKVFLECVQDMDHENMFWYRQDPGLGLRLIYFSYDVKMKEKGDIPEGYSVSREKKERFSLILESASTNQTSMYLCASSRPRGGYNEQFFGPGTRLTVL.